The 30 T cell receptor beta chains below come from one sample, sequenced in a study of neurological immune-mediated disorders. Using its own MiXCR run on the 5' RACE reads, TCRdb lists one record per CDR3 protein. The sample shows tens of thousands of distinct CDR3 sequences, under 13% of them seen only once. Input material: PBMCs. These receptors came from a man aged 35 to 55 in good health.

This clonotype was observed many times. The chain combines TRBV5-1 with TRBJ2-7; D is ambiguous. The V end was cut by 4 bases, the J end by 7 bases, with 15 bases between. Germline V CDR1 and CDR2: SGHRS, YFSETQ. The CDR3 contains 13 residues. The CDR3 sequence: CASSPDLREEQYF. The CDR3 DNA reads TGCGCCAGCAGCCCCGACCTTAGAGAAGAGCAGTACTTC.

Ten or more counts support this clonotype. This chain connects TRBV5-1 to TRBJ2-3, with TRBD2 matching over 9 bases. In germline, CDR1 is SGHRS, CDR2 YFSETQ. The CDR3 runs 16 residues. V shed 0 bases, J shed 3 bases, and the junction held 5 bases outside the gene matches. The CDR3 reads CASSLGPSGVTDTQYF. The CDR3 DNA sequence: TGCGCCAGCAGCTTGGGCCCTAGCGGGGTAACAGATACGCAGTATTTT. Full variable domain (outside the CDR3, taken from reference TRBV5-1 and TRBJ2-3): KAGVTQTPRYLIKTRGQQVTLSCSPISGHRSVSWYQQTPGQGLQFLFEYFSETQRNKGNFPGRFSGRQFSNSRSEMNVSTLELGDSALYLCASSLGPSGVTDTQYFGPGTRLTVL.

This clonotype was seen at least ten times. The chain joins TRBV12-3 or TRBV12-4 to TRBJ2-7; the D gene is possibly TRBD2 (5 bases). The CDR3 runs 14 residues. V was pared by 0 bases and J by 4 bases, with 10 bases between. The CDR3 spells CASSLARAVYEQYF. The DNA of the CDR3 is TGTGCCAGCAGTTTAGCGCGGGCGGTTTACGAGCAGTACTTC.

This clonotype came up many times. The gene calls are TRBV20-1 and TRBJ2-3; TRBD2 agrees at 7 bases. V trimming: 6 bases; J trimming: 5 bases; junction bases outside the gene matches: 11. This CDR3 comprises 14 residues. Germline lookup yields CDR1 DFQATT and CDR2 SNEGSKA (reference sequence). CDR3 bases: TGCAGTGCGGCGGGGGATCAATTGGGAGATACGCAGTATTTT. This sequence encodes CSAAGDQLGDTQYF.

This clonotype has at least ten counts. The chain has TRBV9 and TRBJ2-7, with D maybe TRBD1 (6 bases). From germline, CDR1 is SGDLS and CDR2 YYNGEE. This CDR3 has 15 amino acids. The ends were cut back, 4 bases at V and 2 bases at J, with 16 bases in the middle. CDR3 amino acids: CASSSQPGHTYEQYF. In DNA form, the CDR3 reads TGTGCCAGCAGCTCTCAGCCGGGACACACCTACGAGCAGTACTTC. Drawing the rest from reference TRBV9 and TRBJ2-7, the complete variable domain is DSGVTQTPKHLITATGQRVTLRCSPRSGDLSVYWYQQSLDQGLQFLIQYYNGEERAKGNILERFSAQQFPDLHSELNLSSLELGDSALYFCASSSQPGHTYEQYFGPGTRLTVT.

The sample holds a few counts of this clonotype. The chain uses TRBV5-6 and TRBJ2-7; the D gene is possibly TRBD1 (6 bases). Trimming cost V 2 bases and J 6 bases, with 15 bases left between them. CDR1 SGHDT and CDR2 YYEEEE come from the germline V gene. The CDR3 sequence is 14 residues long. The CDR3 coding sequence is TGTGCCAGCAGCTTATTAGTACAGGGAGCCGAGCAGTACTTC. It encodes CASSLLVQGAEQYF.

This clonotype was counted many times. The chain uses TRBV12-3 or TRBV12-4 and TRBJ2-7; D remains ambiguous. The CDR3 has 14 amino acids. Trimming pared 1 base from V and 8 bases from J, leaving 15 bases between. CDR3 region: CASSLVGTSSKQYF. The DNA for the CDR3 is TGTGCCAGCAGTTTAGTAGGCACCTCCTCCAAGCAGTACTTC.

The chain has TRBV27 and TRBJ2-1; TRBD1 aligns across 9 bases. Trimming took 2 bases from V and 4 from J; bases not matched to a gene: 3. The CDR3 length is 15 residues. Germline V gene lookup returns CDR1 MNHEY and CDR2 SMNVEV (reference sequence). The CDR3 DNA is TGTGCCAGCAGTTTAAACAGGGGGCTGTACAATGAGCAGTTCTTC. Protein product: CASSLNRGLYNEQFF.

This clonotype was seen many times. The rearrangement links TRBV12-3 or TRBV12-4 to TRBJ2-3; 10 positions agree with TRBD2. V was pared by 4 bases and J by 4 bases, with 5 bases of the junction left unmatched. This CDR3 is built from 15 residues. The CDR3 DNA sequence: TGTGCCAGCAGTTCCCTAGCGGGAGACTCAGATACGCAGTATTTT. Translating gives CASSSLAGDSDTQYF.

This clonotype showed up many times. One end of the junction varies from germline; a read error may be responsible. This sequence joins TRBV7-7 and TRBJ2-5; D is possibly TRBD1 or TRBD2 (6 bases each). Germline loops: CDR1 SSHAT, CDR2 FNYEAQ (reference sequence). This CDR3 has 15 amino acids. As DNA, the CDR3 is TGTGCTAGCAGCTTAAGAGTGGGGGGCGTTGAGACCCAGTACTTC. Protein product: CASSLRVGGVETQYF.

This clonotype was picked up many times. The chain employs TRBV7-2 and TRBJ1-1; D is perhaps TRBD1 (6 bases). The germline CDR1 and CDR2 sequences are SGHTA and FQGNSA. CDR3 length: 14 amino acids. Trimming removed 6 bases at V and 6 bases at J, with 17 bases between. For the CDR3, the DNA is TGTGCCAGCAGAACGGACAGTCGGATTGCTGAAGCTTTCTTT. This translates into CASRTDSRIAEAFF.

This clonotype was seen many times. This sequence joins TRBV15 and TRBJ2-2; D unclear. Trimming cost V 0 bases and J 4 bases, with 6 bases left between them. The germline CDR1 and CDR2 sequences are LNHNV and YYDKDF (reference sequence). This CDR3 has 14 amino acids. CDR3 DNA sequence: TGTGCCACCAGCAGAGATCCGAGCACCGGGGAGCTGTTTTTT. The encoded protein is CATSRDPSTGELFF.

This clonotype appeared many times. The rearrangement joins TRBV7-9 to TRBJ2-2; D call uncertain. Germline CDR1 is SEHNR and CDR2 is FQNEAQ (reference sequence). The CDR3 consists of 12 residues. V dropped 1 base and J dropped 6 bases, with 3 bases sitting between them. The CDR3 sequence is CASSLGPGELFF. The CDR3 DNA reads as TGTGCCAGCAGCTTAGGCCCCGGGGAGCTGTTTTTT.

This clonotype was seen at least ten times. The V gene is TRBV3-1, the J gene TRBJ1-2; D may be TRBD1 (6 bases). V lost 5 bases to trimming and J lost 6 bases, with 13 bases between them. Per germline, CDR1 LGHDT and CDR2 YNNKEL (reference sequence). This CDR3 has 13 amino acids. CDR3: CASSLRGADGYTF. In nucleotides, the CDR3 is TGTGCCAGCAGCTTGCGGGGGGCGGATGGCTACACCTTC.

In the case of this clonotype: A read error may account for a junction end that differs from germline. CDR3 in DNA: TGTGCCAGCTCACCTACACAGGGGGCGAGTGTGATCTTT. Its protein product is CASSPTQGASVIF. This sequence joins TRBV18 and TRBJ1-1; 9 bases map to TRBD1. CDR1 and CDR2 from the germline V gene are KGHSH and LQKENI. The CDR3 has 13 residues.

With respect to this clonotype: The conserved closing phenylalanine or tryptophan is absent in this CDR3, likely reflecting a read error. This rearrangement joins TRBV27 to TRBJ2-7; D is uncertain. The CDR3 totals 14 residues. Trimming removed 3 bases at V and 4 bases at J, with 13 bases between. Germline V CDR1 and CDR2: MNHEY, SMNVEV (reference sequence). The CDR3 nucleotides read TGTGCCAGCAGTTTCTCACGCTTAGGGTACGAGCAGTACCTC. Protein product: CASSFSRLGYEQYL.

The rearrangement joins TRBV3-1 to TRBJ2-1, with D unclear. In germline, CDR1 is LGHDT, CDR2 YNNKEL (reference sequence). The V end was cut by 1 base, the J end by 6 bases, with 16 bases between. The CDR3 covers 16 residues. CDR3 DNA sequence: TGTGCCAGCAGCCAAGTTGCCGGCCCTCGCGGCAATGAGCAGTTCTTC. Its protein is CASSQVAGPRGNEQFF.

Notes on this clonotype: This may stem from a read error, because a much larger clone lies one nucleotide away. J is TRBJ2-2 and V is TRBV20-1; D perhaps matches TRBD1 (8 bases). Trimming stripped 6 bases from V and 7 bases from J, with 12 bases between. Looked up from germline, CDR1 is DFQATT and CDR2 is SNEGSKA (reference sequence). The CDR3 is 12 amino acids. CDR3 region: CSAQGGYGELFF. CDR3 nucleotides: TGCAGTGCACAGGGGGGGTACGGGGAGCTGTTTTTT.

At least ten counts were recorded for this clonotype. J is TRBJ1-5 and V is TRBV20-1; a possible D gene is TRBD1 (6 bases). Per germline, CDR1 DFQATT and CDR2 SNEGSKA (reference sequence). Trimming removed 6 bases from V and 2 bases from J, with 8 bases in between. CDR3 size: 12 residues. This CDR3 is CSARQGNQPQHF. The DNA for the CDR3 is TGCAGTGCAAGACAGGGCAATCAGCCCCAGCATTTT.

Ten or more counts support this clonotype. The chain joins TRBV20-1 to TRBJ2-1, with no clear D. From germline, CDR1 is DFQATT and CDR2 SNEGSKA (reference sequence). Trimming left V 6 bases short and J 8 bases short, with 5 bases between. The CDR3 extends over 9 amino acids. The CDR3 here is CSASDEQFF. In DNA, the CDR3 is TGCAGTGCCAGTGATGAGCAGTTCTTC.

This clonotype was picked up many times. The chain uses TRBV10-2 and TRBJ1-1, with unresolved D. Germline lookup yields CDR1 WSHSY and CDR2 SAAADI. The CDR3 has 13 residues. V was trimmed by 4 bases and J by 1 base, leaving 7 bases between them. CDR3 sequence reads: CASSVRENTEAFF. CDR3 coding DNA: TGCGCCAGCAGTGTGAGAGAGAACACTGAAGCTTTCTTT.

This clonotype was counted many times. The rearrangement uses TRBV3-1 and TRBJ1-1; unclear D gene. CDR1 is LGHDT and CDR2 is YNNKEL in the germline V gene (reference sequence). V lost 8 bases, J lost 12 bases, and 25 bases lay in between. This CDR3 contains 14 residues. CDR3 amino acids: CASATLAGEKASFF. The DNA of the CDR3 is TGTGCCAGCGCCACTCTTGCTGGGGAGAAAGCGTCTTTCTTT.

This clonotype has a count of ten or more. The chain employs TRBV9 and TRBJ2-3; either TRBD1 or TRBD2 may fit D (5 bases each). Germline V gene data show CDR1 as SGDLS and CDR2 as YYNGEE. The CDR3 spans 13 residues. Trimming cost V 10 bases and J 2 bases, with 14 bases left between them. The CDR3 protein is CASNPGTTDTQYF. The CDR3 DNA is TGTGCCTCGAATCCGGGGACCACAGATACGCAGTATTTT.

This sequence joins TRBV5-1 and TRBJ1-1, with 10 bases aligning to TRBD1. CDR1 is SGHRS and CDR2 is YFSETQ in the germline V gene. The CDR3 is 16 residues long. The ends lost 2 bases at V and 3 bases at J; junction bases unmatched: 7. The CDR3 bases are TGCGCCAGCAGCTTCCCCACCGGGACAGGGGACACTGAAGCTTTCTTT. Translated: CASSFPTGTGDTEAFF.

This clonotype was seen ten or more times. The CDR3 DNA follows: TGTGCCAGCAGCCGCGCTATTGACACTGAAGCTTTCTTT. Its translation: CASSRAIDTEAFF. The V call is TRBV6-5, the J call TRBJ1-1; D gene ambiguous. Trimming removed 6 bases from V and 3 bases from J, with 11 bases in between. The CDR3 length is 13 residues. Germline V CDR1 and CDR2: MNHEY, SVGAGI.

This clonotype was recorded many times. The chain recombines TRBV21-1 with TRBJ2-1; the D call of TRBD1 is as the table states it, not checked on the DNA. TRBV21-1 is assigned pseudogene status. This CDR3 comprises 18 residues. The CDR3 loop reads CASSGRDPQRGAYNEQFF. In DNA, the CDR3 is TGTGCCAGCAGCGGTCGGGACCCTCAAAGGGGGGCCTACAATGAGCAGTTCTTC.

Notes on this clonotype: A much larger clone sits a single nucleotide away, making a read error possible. The CDR3 loop reads CASSIPQGNEQYF. CDR3 DNA sequence: TGTGCCAGTAGTATACCGCAGGGTAACGAGCAGTACTTC. This rearrangement joins TRBV19 to TRBJ2-7; TRBD1 might be the D (5 bases). V lost 2 bases, J lost 5 bases, and 10 bases lay in between. The CDR3 has 13 residues. Looked up from germline, CDR1 is LNHDA and CDR2 is SQIVND (reference sequence). The variable domain in full, with the rest retrieved from reference TRBV19 and TRBJ2-7, is DGGITQSPKYLFRKEGQNVTLSCEQNLNHDAMYWYRQDPGQGLRLIYYSQIVNDFQKGDIAEGYSVSREKKESFPLTVTSAQKNPTAFYLCASSIPQGNEQYFGPGTRLTVT.

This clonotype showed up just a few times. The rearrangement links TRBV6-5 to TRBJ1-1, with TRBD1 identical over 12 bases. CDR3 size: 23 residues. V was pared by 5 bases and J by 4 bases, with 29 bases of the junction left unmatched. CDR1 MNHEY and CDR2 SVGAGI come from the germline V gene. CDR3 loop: CASSRRGGLKPGQGALGGTEAFF. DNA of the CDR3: TGTGCCAGCAGTCGACGTGGTGGGCTAAAACCGGGACAGGGGGCGCTGGGGGGCACTGAAGCTTTCTTT.

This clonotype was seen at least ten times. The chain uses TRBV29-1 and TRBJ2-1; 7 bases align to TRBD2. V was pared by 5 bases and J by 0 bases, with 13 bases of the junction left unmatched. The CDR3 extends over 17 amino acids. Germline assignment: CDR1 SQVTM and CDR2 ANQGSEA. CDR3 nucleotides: TGCAGCGTTCCCCCCCCGCGGAGGGAGGGCTCCTACAATGAGCAGTTCTTC. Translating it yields CSVPPPRREGSYNEQFF.

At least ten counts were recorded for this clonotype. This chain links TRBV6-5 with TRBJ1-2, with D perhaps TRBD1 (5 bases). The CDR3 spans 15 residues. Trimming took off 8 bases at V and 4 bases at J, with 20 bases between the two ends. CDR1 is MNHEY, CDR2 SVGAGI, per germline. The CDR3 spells CASGTGGGLIYGYTF. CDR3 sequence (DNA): TGTGCCAGCGGGACTGGGGGAGGGCTTATCTATGGCTACACCTTC.